This T cell receptor beta chain was profiled in a study of human T cells and chemical hapten exposure. Background on the study: Patients, a majority of them female, were diagnosed with alopecia areata, totalis or universalis.

TCRdb used MiXCR to reprocess the RACE reads, holding one entry per CDR3 protein. In the table there are around 130,000 distinct CDR3 sequences, 11% of which are singletons. Overall study findings and caveats: With DPC sensitization, TCRs exceeding 1 in 1000 frequency showed no change.

Sample time point: patch test 3, about 24 weeks after DPC sensitization. Sample treatment: therapeutic diphenylcyclopropenone sensitization with weekly scalp DPC. This clonotype has more than one count but fewer than ten. Its antigen is still unknown. The CDR3 is 15 residues long. The germline V and J ends were trimmed by 3 bases and 2 bases, with 11 bases remaining between them. Germline assignment: CDR1 KGHSH and CDR2 LQKENI. This receptor was taken from a woman between 45 and 65 years old with alopecia areata. Some clones in this sample may be carry-over from other donors' samples. The sequencing used whole blood, collected in connection with sensitization to the hapten diphenylcyclopropenone (DPC). The chain links TRBV18 to TRBJ1-5; D unclear. CDR3: CASSPPAVGNQPQHF. In DNA, the CDR3 is TGTGCCAGCTCACCCCCGGCCGTGGGCAATCAGCCCCAGCATTTT.